This T cell receptor (beta chain) is from a study of blood T cell repertoires in COVID-19. The germline CDR1 and CDR2 sequences are MDHEN and SYDVKM. This CDR3 has 15 amino acids. Trimming took off 4 bases at V and 6 bases at J, with 15 bases between the two ends. The assay was immunoSEQ multiplex PCR, and TCRdb's table has in-frame clones only and misses some. The sample lists under 250,000 clones, 75% to 90% occurring once. The clonotype originates from a woman aged 30 to 39 who had been exposed to COVID-19. This chain uses TRBV28 with TRBJ2-2, with D uncertain. The source material was PBMCs or T cells enriched from blood (not recorded which). The CDR3 coding sequence is TGTGCCAGCAGTTCGCCCCTAAAGACACCCGGGGAGCTGTTTTTT. Protein sequence: CASSSPLKTPGELFF.